Listed below are T cell receptor beta chains from one sample, sequenced in a study of a mutant IDH1 vaccine in newly diagnosed glioma. Method: immunoSEQ multiplex PCR; TCRdb's copy keeps in-frame clones and lacks some. The sample lists approximately 88,000 clones, around 80% occurring once. The sequencing used PBMCs, collected from a glioma patient treated with radiotherapy, temozolomide or both. These receptors originate from a man aged 35 to 55 with glioma. CDR3s include the opening cysteine and the closing phenylalanine or tryptophan. The order of the fields is clone size, J gene, CDR3 length, V gene, D gene, CDR3 DNA, CDR3 protein. D genes are given only for firm matches. Not all rows give a size; the values are once, few, many and, for expanded clones, a class.

- TRBJ2-3 11 TRBV10-3 - TGTGCCATCAGGTCAACAGATACGCAGTATTTT CAIRSTDTQYF
- TRBJ2-1 16 TRBV7-6 - TGTGCCAGCAGCTTAGGAGTGGCCTCTACGTACAATGAGCAGTTCTTC CASSLGVASTYNEQFF
- TRBJ1-2 11 TRBV29-1 - TGCAGCGTTAAGGATAGGGTTGGCTACACCTTC CSVKDRVGYTF
- TRBJ2-7 15 TRBV19 - TGTGCCAGTAGTATAGCCCAGGGCTTTACCTACGAGCAGTACTTC CASSIAQGFTYEQYF
- TRBJ2-5 12 TRBV29-1 - TGCAGCGTTGCGGGGGGCGATGAGACCCAGTACTTC CSVAGGDETQYF
- TRBJ1-2 14 TRBV5-4 - TGTGCCAGCAGCTTTCCAGGGCTTGGATATGGCTACACCTTC CASSFPGLGYGYTF
- TRBJ2-2 16 TRBV19 - TGTGCCAGTAGTAATTGGGGGATTAGAAACACCGGGGAGCTGTTTTTT CASSNWGIRNTGELFF
- TRBJ1-2 14 TRBV29-1 - TGCAGCGTTGAATATTGGCAGTCGGGCTATGGCTACACCTTC CSVEYWQSGYGYTF
- TRBJ1-1 11 TRBV7-9 - TGTGCCAGCACCATGCTCAATGAAGCTTTCTTT CASTMLNEAFF
once TRBJ2-1 14 TRBV27 TRBD2 TGTGCCAGCGACATTTCGGGCGGGAGAAAAGAGCAGTTCTTC CASDISGGRKEQFF
- TRBJ1-2 13 TRBV19 - TGTGCCAGTAGTATACAGAGAAACTATGGCTACACCTTC CASSIQRNYGYTF
- TRBJ2-1 14 TRBV4-2 TRBD2 TGTGCCAGCAGCCAGGACTCTAGCGGGGGAGAGCAGTTCTTC CASSQDSSGGEQFF
- TRBJ1-1 13 TRBV6-5 - TGTGCCAGCAATCGGGGCCGGAGCACTGAAGCTTTCTTT CASNRGRSTEAFF
- TRBJ1-1 13 TRBV28 - TGTGCCAGCAAATTGGCAGCGGAAGCTAGAGCTTTCTTT CASKLAAEARAFF
- TRBJ2-3 15 TRBV7-2 TRBD1 TGTGCCAGCAGCTTGGCGACAGGGTCTACAGATACGCAGTATTTT CASSLATGSTDTQYF